The sequence of this T cell receptor beta chain was determined in a study of T cells in Graves' hyperthyroidism and ophthalmopathy. Whole-study results and caveats: Blood also contained most expanded thyroid clonotypes above 0.001.

TCR beta CDR3 regions were amplified from RNA transcripts. The HTBI set primed first-round TCR CDR3 RT-PCR. TCRdb processed the multiplex PCR reads anew with MiXCR; each CDR3 protein has one entry. The sample has a few hundred thousand distinct CDR3 sequences, approximately 14% seen once. Newly diagnosed hyperthyroidism, duration under 2 months, in patients aged 18 to 65. Every diagnosis used clinical symptoms, serum thyroxine and TRAb, thyroid ultrasound and orbital computed tomography. This sample holds PBMCs from 9.5 to 10 ml fresh peripheral blood. This clonotype was picked up a small number of times. Its antigen is not identified. Germline loops: CDR1 SGHNT, CDR2 YYREEE (reference sequence). The ends were cut back, 5 bases at V and 2 bases at J, with 11 bases in the middle. The CDR3 runs 14 residues.

This chain connects TRBV5-4 to TRBJ2-1, with TRBD1 as a possible D gene (5 bases). This TCR was sampled from a young woman with Graves' hyperthyroidism that later progressed to Graves' ophthalmopathy. The specimen was blood. The CDR3 is CASRDTKTYNEQFF. The CDR3 DNA reads TGTGCCAGCAGGGACACTAAGACCTACAATGAGCAGTTCTTC.